This TCR beta chain was identified in a study of CD8+CD57+ T cells in acquired aplastic anemia. V was clipped by 4 bases and J by 0 bases, with 13 bases between them. The CDR3 covers 15 residues. Germline V gene data show CDR1 as SEHNR and CDR2 as FQNEAQ (reference sequence). CD8+CD57+ cell expansion, shown by flow cytometry, had occurred in the patients selected for sequencing. Researchers used genomic DNA as the template to profile TCR beta VDJ and CDR3. TCRdb redid the calling of the reads with MiXCR, one entry per CDR3 protein. The sample yields about 180,000 distinct CDR3 sequences, 50% to 65% seen once. This clonotype was found a few times.

The gene calls are TRBV7-9 and TRBJ2-7; D may be TRBD2 (6 bases). Sequencing input: sorted CD4+, CD8+, or CD8+CD57+ T cells (not recorded which) from PBMCs. This receptor was taken from a human donor with aplastic anemia. CDR3 region: CASSYRDLSSYEQYF. The CDR3, as DNA: TGTGCCAGCAGCTACCGGGACTTAAGCTCCTACGAGCAGTACTTC.